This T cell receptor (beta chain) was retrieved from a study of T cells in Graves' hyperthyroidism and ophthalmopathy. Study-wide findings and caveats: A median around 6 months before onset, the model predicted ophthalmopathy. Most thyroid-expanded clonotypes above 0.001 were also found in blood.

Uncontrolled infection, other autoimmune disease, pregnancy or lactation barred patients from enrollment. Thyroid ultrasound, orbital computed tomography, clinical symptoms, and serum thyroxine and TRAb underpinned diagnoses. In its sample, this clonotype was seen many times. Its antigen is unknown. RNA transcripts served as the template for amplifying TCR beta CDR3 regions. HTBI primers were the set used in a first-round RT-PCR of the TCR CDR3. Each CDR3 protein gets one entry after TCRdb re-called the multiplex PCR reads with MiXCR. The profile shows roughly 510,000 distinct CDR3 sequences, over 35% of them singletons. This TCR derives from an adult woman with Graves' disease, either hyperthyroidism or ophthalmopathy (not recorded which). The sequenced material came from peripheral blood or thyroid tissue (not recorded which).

CDR3 DNA: TGCAGTGTTCCGAGGGCCGGGACCTACGAGCAGTACTTC. This gives the protein CSVPRAGTYEQYF. The rearrangement joins TRBV20-1 to TRBJ2-7; the D gene is possibly TRBD2 (5 bases). V lost 7 bases, J lost 2 bases, and 15 bases lay in between. This CDR3 is 13 amino acids long. Germline V gives CDR1 DFQATT, CDR2 SNEGSKA (reference sequence).